The clone carrying this TCR beta chain was counted at least ten times. The antigen remains unidentified. Graves' hyperthyroidism is called stable when ophthalmopathy does not progress within 18 months. Investigators excluded patients with uncontrolled infection, other autoimmune disease, pregnancy or lactation. V was pared by 1 base and J by 4 bases, with 11 bases of the junction left unmatched. Germline V gene lookup returns CDR1 DFQATT and CDR2 SNEGSKA (reference sequence). The CDR3 consists of 17 residues. RNA transcripts served as the template for amplifying TCR beta CDR3 regions. During a first-round RT-PCR of the TCR CDR3, the HTBI primer set was used. TCRdb itself ran the multiplex PCR reads through MiXCR, one entry per CDR3 protein. The table has some 500,000 distinct CDR3 sequences, under 15% seen once. This specimen comes from a study of T cells in Graves' hyperthyroidism and ophthalmopathy. General study results and limits: Ophthalmopathy and stable hyperthyroidism were separated by a 13 V-J model. Blood held most thyroid clonotypes expanded above 0.001 frequency.

This chain joins TRBV20-1 and TRBJ2-3; 10 positions match TRBD2. This clonotype was obtained from a woman younger than 35 with Graves' hyperthyroidism. Sequenced input: blood. The CDR3 DNA reads as TGCAGTGCTAGAGCCGGATCAGCGGGAGGGCCCGCAGATACGCAGTATTTT. This codes for CSARAGSAGGPADTQYF.